Listed below are T cell receptor beta chains from one sample, sequenced in a study of control samples from healthy donors and cancer patients. Method: immunoSEQ multiplex PCR; TCRdb's copy keeps in-frame clones and lacks some. Seen here are under 150,000 clones, around 88% observed once, and the top ten hold roughly 3.4%. Sequenced input: blood. The source is a man between 40 and 49 years old in good health. Both conserved end residues are part of each CDR3. The D gene is left open where the match is weak. Some rows mark clone size as missing; the rest say once, few, many or name a class of expanded clone.

size	J	D	V	DNA	CDR3
NA	TRBJ2-4	TRBD1	TRBV13	TGTGCCAGCAGCTTACAGGGGGCGTATGGGAACATTCAGTACTTC	CASSLQGAYGNIQYF
NA	TRBJ1-2	NA	TRBV2	TGTGCCAGCAGTGAAACCAGTTGGGTGGACTATGGCTACACCTTC	CASSETSWVDYGYTF
once	TRBJ1-1	TRBD1	TRBV6-2/TRBV6-3	TGTGCCAGCAGTTACCGGACAGGAAGGATCACTGAAGCTTTCTTT	CASSYRTGRITEAFF
NA	TRBJ1-1	NA	TRBV12-5	TGTGCTAGTGGTTTCACCGGGGGAACTGAAGCTTTCTTT	CASGFTGGTEAFF
NA	TRBJ1-2	TRBD1	TRBV7-9	TGTGCCAGCAGCTTAGCGCTTTTGATGGGACAGGGCTATGGCTACACCTTC	CASSLALLMGQGYGYTF
few	TRBJ1-1	NA	TRBV18	TGTGCCAGCTCACCACCGGCGGGATGGAACACTGAAGCTTTCTTT	CASSPPAGWNTEAFF
NA	TRBJ2-1	NA	TRBV5-1	TGCGCCAGCAGCTTGCGGCAGGGCGGCGATGAGCAGTTCTTC	CASSLRQGGDEQFF
NA	TRBJ1-6	NA	TRBV30	TGTGCCTGGAGTACAGGTCAATCCTCTAATTCACCCCTCCACTTT	CAWSTGQSSNSPLHF
NA	TRBJ1-1	NA	TRBV24-1	TGTGCCACCAGAGAGGGGGCTGAAGCTTTCTTT	CATREGAEAFF
NA	TRBJ2-2	NA	TRBV25-1	TGTGCCGGGGGGGACAGTTGGACCGGGGAGCTGTTTTTT	CAGGDSWTGELFF
NA	TRBJ2-2	NA	TRBV11-2	TGTGCCAGCGGATCAGGGGGGGACACCGGGGAGCTGTTTTTT	CASGSGGDTGELFF
NA	TRBJ2-2	NA	TRBV12-5	TGTGCTAGTGTTTCAGACGGAGCCACCGGGGAGCTGTTTTTT	CASVSDGATGELFF
once	TRBJ1-1	NA	TRBV6-2/TRBV6-3	TGTGCCAGCAGTTCCCGGACTGAAGCTTTCTTT	CASSSRTEAFF
NA	TRBJ1-6	NA	TRBV5-1	TGCGCCAGCAGCGCCCAGGGGAAGTATAATTCACCCCTCCACTTT	CASSAQGKYNSPLHF
NA	TRBJ2-7	TRBD2	TRBV9	TGTGCCAGCAGCCACCCCTTAGCGGGGGGGTATGCCGAGCAGTACTTC	CASSHPLAGGYAEQYF
NA	TRBJ2-7	TRBD1	TRBV3-1/TRBV3-2	TGTGCCAGCAGCCTCCGGGACAGCCCGTCCTACGAGCAGTACTTC	CASSLRDSPSYEQYF
NA	TRBJ1-4	NA	TRBV4-2	TGTGCCAGCAGCCAAGATCCCGCCCGGGAGGAAAAACTGTTTTTT	CASSQDPAREEKLFF
few	TRBJ2-7	TRBD1	TRBV11-2	TGTGCCAGCAGCTCCGACAGGGTCTACGAGCAGTACTTC	CASSSDRVYEQYF
NA	TRBJ1-2	NA	TRBV5-4	TGTGCCAGCAGCATAACGGGAGCTAACTATGGCTACACCTTC	CASSITGANYGYTF
NA	TRBJ1-2	NA	TRBV7-2	TGTGCCAGCACCCCCCCGGGGGACTATGGCTACACCTTC	CASTPPGDYGYTF
NA	TRBJ2-1	TRBD2	TRBV7-3	TGTGCCAGCAGCTTAGACAGCGGGGGGTACAATGAGCAGTTCTTC	CASSLDSGGYNEQFF
NA	TRBJ2-7	NA	TRBV28	TGTGCCAGCATTCGTGTAGACAGGCCCTACGAGCAGTACTTC	CASIRVDRPYEQYF
NA	TRBJ2-7	NA	TRBV30	TGTGCCTGGAGTTCAAAAGGAGGGGGCGGGATCGAGCAGTACTTC	CAWSSKGGGGIEQYF
NA	TRBJ1-1	NA	TRBV5-6	TGTGCCAGCAGCTTGCGAGGGACTGAAGCTTTCTTT	CASSLRGTEAFF
NA	TRBJ2-1	TRBD2	TRBV9	TGTGCCAGCAGCGTAGACGGGGGGTCCTCCTACAATGAGCAGTTCTTC	CASSVDGGSSYNEQFF
NA	TRBJ2-2	NA	TRBV19	TGTGCCAGTAGTACAGGGATAAACACCGGGGAGCTGTTTTTT	CASSTGINTGELFF
NA	TRBJ1-1	NA	TRBV18	TGTGCCAGCTCACCAGGGAGCGGGGGGCAAGAAGCTTTCTTT	CASSPGSGGQEAFF
NA	TRBJ1-1	NA	TRBV28	TGTGCCAGCACCCCCTCGTGGAGGGAGGCTGAAGCTTTCTTT	CASTPSWREAEAFF
NA	TRBJ1-2	TRBD1	TRBV30	TGTGCCTGGACTCCGACAGGGCCAAACTATGGCTACACCTTC	CAWTPTGPNYGYTF
NA	TRBJ2-3	NA	TRBV4-2	TGTGCCAGCAGCCAAGCGTCCCGAAGCACAGATACGCAGTATTTT	CASSQASRSTDTQYF